This T cell receptor beta chain emerged from a study of blood T cell repertoires in COVID-19. Original analysis: Estimation of nucleated cell counts relied on the amplification of reference gene primers. The repertoire was sequenced with immunoSEQ multiplex PCR; TCRdb's copy has only in-frame clones and lacks some. V and J calls and clone size are copied from that table; D and trimming were computed from the DNA. The sample lists hundreds of thousands of clones; 87% were seen once. The receptor's source is a man aged 18 to 29 with active or convalescent COVID-19. Sequencing was carried out using peripheral blood.

Here the CDR3 reads CASSDSSYRTDTQYF. The CDR3 DNA follows: TGTGCCAGCAGTGATAGCAGCTACCGCACAGATACGCAGTATTTT. The genes are TRBV6-6 and TRBJ2-3; D remains ambiguous. Germline CDR1 and CDR2: MNHNY and SVGAGI (reference sequence). The CDR3 extends over 15 amino acids. The V end was cut by 5 bases, the J end by 1 base, with 13 bases between.